This passage covers 32 T cell receptor beta chains from one sample sequenced in a study of blood T cell repertoires in COVID-19. Assay used: immunoSEQ multiplex PCR; TCRdb lists only in-frame clones, some missing. There are over 250,000 clones in the sample; about 87% occur only once, and 5.3% lies in the top ten. Sequencing was done on a sample of PBMCs or T cells enriched from blood (not recorded which). All receptors derive from a woman in her 30s who had recovered from COVID-19.

The gene calls are TRBV30 and TRBJ1-4; no definite D call. CDR1 and CDR2 (germline): GTSNPN, SVGIG (reference sequence). Trimming shortened V by 1 base and J by 5 bases, and 8 bases separated the two germline ends. The CDR3 spans 13 residues. This CDR3 reads CAWSAGLNEKLFF. CDR3 nucleotide sequence: TGTGCCTGGAGTGCCGGACTGAATGAAAAACTGTTTTTT.

The chain uses TRBV7-2 and TRBJ2-1; TRBD2 agrees at 7 bases. Germline lookup yields CDR1 SGHTA and CDR2 FQGNSA. This CDR3 spans 16 amino acids. Trimming cost V 0 bases and J 4 bases; bases outside gene matches: 6. CDR3 nucleotides: TGTGCCAGCAGCTTAGCGGCAGCGGGGAATTACAATGAGCAGTTCTTC. Translated: CASSLAAAGNYNEQFF.

This clone was recorded once. The DNA of the CDR3 is TGTGCCAGCAGCCCCTGGACTAGCGGGGAAGAGACCCAGTACTTC. Its translation: CASSPWTSGEETQYF. The chain recombines TRBV7-9 with TRBJ2-5, with 12 bases matching TRBD2. Germline trimming cut 5 bases from V and 3 bases from J; bases unmatched to any gene: 4. The CDR3 runs to 15 residues. CDR1 SEHNR and CDR2 FQNEAQ come from the germline V gene (reference sequence).

This chain uses TRBV19 with TRBJ1-5; D is uncertain. Germline CDR1 LNHDA, CDR2 SQIVND (reference sequence). Trimming pared 6 bases from V and 4 bases from J, leaving 10 bases between. The CDR3 is made up of 13 amino acids. The CDR3: CASRLSFNQPQHF. CDR3 nucleotides: TGTGCCAGTAGGTTGAGCTTTAATCAGCCCCAGCATTTT.

The chain is built from TRBV29-1 and TRBJ1-2, with 9 bases lining up with TRBD1. The ends lost 6 bases at V and 8 bases at J; junction bases unmatched: 16. The V gene's germline CDR1 is SQVTM and CDR2 ANQGSEA. This CDR3 region has 15 residues. The CDR3, as DNA: TGCAGCGTCCTCCGGGACAGGGAGGATCCCAACGGCTACACCTTC. Its protein product is CSVLRDREDPNGYTF.

V is TRBV10-1 and J is TRBJ2-1; D may be TRBD2 (6 bases). Deletions cut 10 bases from V and 5 bases from J, with 12 bases between. In germline, CDR1 is WNHNN, CDR2 SYGVQD (reference sequence). The CDR3 sequence is 12 residues long. This chain's CDR3 is CATGTGHNEQFF. The CDR3 region has the DNA TGCGCCACCGGGACTGGACACAATGAGCAGTTCTTC.

J is TRBJ2-1 and V is TRBV9, with TRBD1 as a possible D gene (6 bases). Trimming pared 0 bases from V and 6 bases from J, leaving 19 bases between. The CDR3 is 17 residues long. Germline CDR1 and CDR2: SGDLS and YYNGEE. The CDR3 DNA reads TGTGCCAGCAGCGTAGCTCGGACAGCTCAGACCATCAATGAGCAGTTCTTC. Protein product: CASSVARTAQTINEQFF. Full variable domain (outside the CDR3, taken from reference TRBV9 and TRBJ2-1): DSGVTQTPKHLITATGQRVTLRCSPRSGDLSVYWYQQSLDQGLQFLIQYYNGEERAKGNILERFSAQQFPDLHSELNLSSLELGDSALYFCASSVARTAQTINEQFFGPGTRLTVL.

This chain's CDR3 is CASSQVYSKQPQHF. The CDR3 nucleotides read TGTGCCAGCAGCCAAGTTTACTCTAAGCAGCCCCAGCATTTT. This sequence joins TRBV4-2 and TRBJ1-5, with D uncertain. The CDR3 loop spans 14 amino acids. The V gene lost 1 base and the J gene lost 7 bases, with 11 bases spanning the gap. Germline V lookup: CDR1 LGHNA, CDR2 YNFKEQ.

The chain is built from TRBV4-3 and TRBJ1-1; the D is unclear. Looked up from germline, CDR1 is LGHNA and CDR2 is YSLEER. V lost 1 base, J lost 6 bases, and 12 bases lay in between. This CDR3 is built from 14 residues. CDR3 protein: CASSQGLLGAEAFF. For the CDR3, the DNA is TGCGCCAGCAGCCAAGGACTACTTGGGGCTGAAGCTTTCTTT.

This clone was seen only once. The chain uses TRBV5-1 and TRBJ1-6; D uncertain. Germline loops: CDR1 SGHRS, CDR2 YFSETQ. This CDR3 is 18 amino acids long. Trimming cost V 2 bases and J 0 bases, with 15 bases left between them. DNA for the CDR3: TGCGCCAGCAGCTTAAGACCGACGGGGAGCTCCTATAATTCACCCCTCCACTTT. This sequence encodes CASSLRPTGSSYNSPLHF.

This chain joins TRBV5-4 and TRBJ2-3, with D perhaps matching TRBD2 (5 bases). Germline lookup yields CDR1 SGHNT and CDR2 YYREEE (reference sequence). Trimming stripped 4 bases from V and 5 bases from J, with 20 bases between. There are 16 residues in the CDR3. DNA for the CDR3: TGTGCCAGCAGCCCGGACTCGGGTGCGACGGTAGATACGCAGTATTTT. Protein: CASSPDSGATVDTQYF. The full variable domain, rest sourced from reference TRBV5-4 and TRBJ2-3, is ETGVTQSPTHLIKTRGQQVTLRCSSQSGHNTVSWYQQALGQGPQFIFQYYREEENGRGNFPPRFSGLQFPNYSSELNVNALELDDSALYLCASSPDSGATVDTQYFGPGTRLTVL.

This clone appeared a few times. V and J are TRBV7-9 and TRBJ1-2, with TRBD1 as a possible D gene (5 bases). This CDR3 has 13 residues. Between the trimmed V and J ends, which lost 3 bases and 4 bases, there was a span of 9 bases. In germline, CDR1 is SEHNR, CDR2 FQNEAQ (reference sequence). CDR3: CASSLLTGYGYTF. As DNA, the CDR3 is TGTGCCAGCAGCTTGTTAACAGGCTATGGCTACACCTTC.

The chain recombines TRBV4-3 with TRBJ2-4, with D possibly matching TRBD1 (6 bases). The CDR3 extends over 15 amino acids. CDR1 is LGHNA and CDR2 is YSLEER in the germline V gene. Trimming took 4 bases from V and 9 from J, leaving 19 bases between them. This chain's CDR3 is CASSPTPNRASIQYF. Here the CDR3 DNA reads TGCGCCAGCAGCCCCACACCAAACAGGGCCAGCATTCAGTACTTC.

This clone was recorded only once. V usage is TRBV15 and J usage is TRBJ2-7; weak D call: TRBD1 (5 bases). This CDR3 spans 15 amino acids. V was cut by 5 bases and J by 5 bases, with 19 bases left in between. Germline CDR1 reads LNHNV; CDR2 reads YYDKDF (reference sequence). CDR3 sequence: CATSVRREGADEQYF. As DNA, the CDR3 is TGTGCCACCAGCGTACGAAGGGAAGGGGCGGACGAGCAGTACTTC.

The chain is built from TRBV25-1 and TRBJ2-2; D gene unclear. The CDR3 spans 13 residues. V shed 0 bases and J shed 5 bases, with 4 bases lying between them. Germline-derived CDR1 and CDR2 are MGHDK and SYGVNS. This chain's CDR3 is CASSEYVTGELFF. Written as DNA, the CDR3 is TGTGCCAGCAGTGAATACGTAACCGGGGAGCTGTTTTTT.

The V gene is TRBV6-4, the J gene TRBJ1-1; tentatively, D is TRBD1 (6 bases). The CDR3 runs to 16 residues. Trimming removed 8 bases from V and 3 bases from J, with 22 bases in between. CDR1 is MRHNA, CDR2 SNTAGT, per germline. Here the CDR3 DNA reads TGTGCCAGCTCTCGAGATTACAGGGTCGGGGACACTGAAGCTTTCTTT. Translated: CASSRDYRVGDTEAFF.

The chain joins TRBV4-3 to TRBJ2-3; 12 bases are shared with TRBD2. In germline, CDR1 is LGHNA, CDR2 YSLEER. V lost 0 bases and J lost 2; bases outside the gene matches: 9. The CDR3 runs to 19 residues. The CDR3 DNA reads as TGCGCCAGCAGCCAAGATGGGATCACTAGCGGGGGGTTCACAGATACGCAGTATTTT. This translates into CASSQDGITSGGFTDTQYF.

The CDR3, as DNA: TGTGCCAGCAGCTTAATAGGACAGGGCGGCATGAACACTGAAGCTTTCTTT. Protein: CASSLIGQGGMNTEAFF. The chain employs TRBV7-8 and TRBJ1-1; TRBD1 aligns across 8 bases. V shed 2 bases and J 0 bases; nucleotides not matched to a gene: 8. The CDR3 runs to 17 residues. Germline CDR1 SGHVS, CDR2 FQNEAQ. The full variable domain, its missing parts supplied by reference TRBV7-8 and TRBJ1-1, is GAGVSQSPRYKVAKRGQDVALRCDPISGHVSLFWYQQALGQGPEFLTYFQNEAQLDKSGLPSDRFFAERPEGSVSTLKIQRTQQEDSAVYLCASSLIGQGGMNTEAFFGQGTRLTVV.

The J gene is TRBJ2-1, the V gene TRBV20-1; 8 bases fit TRBD2. The V gene's germline CDR1 is DFQATT and CDR2 SNEGSKA (reference sequence). This CDR3 has 14 amino acids. After removal of 3 bases from V and 5 bases from J, the junction contained 6 bases not matched to a gene. CDR3 loop: CSASSGLADNEQFF. As DNA, the CDR3 is TGCAGTGCTAGTAGCGGACTAGCCGACAATGAGCAGTTCTTC.

The chain links TRBV14 to TRBJ1-6, with D maybe TRBD1 (6 bases). CDR3 size: 14 residues. The germline V gene has CDR1 SGHDN and CDR2 FVKESK. Trimming removed 3 bases at V and 7 bases at J, with 10 bases between. The CDR3 loop is CASSHLGQNSPLHF. The CDR3, as DNA: TGTGCCAGCAGCCACCTAGGACAGAATTCACCCCTCCACTTT.

The chain joins TRBV5-1 to TRBJ1-3, with 8 bases that match TRBD1. This CDR3 comprises 15 residues. V trimming: 4 bases; J trimming: 4 bases; junction bases outside the gene matches: 7. Germline CDR1 is SGHRS and CDR2 is YFSETQ. Here the CDR3 reads CASSATGGEGNTIYF. CDR3 in DNA: TGCGCCAGCAGCGCCACAGGGGGTGAAGGAAACACCATATATTTT. Variable domain in full (rest from reference TRBV5-1 and TRBJ1-3): KAGVTQTPRYLIKTRGQQVTLSCSPISGHRSVSWYQQTPGQGLQFLFEYFSETQRNKGNFPGRFSGRQFSNSRSEMNVSTLELGDSALYLCASSATGGEGNTIYFGEGSWLTVV.

The chain uses TRBV5-1 and TRBJ2-2, with 9 bases matching TRBD1. Looked up from germline, CDR1 is SGHRS and CDR2 is YFSETQ. The ends lost 1 base at V and 7 bases at J; junction bases unmatched: 5. The CDR3 extends over 15 amino acids. DNA for the CDR3: TGCGCCAGCAGCTTGTTACAGGGGGCTAGCGGGGAGCTGTTTTTT. This translates into CASSLLQGASGELFF.

The V call is TRBV4-1, the J call TRBJ2-2; 10 nucleotides match TRBD2. The CDR3 is made up of 17 amino acids. CDR1 MGHRA and CDR2 YSYEKL come from the germline V gene. V gave up 0 bases and J gave up 2 bases; unmatched junction bases: 3. In DNA form, the CDR3 reads TGCGCCAGCAGCCAAGACGGACTAGCGGTAAACACCGGGGAGCTGTTTTTT. Its protein is CASSQDGLAVNTGELFF.

The chain joins TRBV6-5 to TRBJ2-1; D might be TRBD1 (5 bases). From germline, CDR1 is MNHEY and CDR2 SVGAGI. This CDR3 has 11 amino acids. V dropped 5 bases and J dropped 6 bases, with 5 bases sitting between them. The CDR3 sequence is CASSRGNEQFF. DNA for the CDR3: TGTGCCAGCAGTAGGGGCAATGAGCAGTTCTTC.

The chain recombines TRBV6-5 with TRBJ1-5; 7 nucleotides agree with TRBD1. There are 14 residues in the CDR3. Germline V lookup: CDR1 MNHEY, CDR2 SVGAGI. V trimming: 7 bases; J trimming: 7 bases; junction bases outside the gene matches: 10. The CDR3 DNA is TGTGCCAGCACCTTAGGACAGGTACGCCAGCCCCAGCATTTT. The encoded protein is CASTLGQVRQPQHF.

This CDR3 reads CASSPPGQITYEQYF. CDR3 DNA: TGTGCCAGCTCACCGCCGGGACAGATAACCTACGAGCAGTACTTC. This chain joins TRBV18 and TRBJ2-7; TRBD1 matches 7 bases. J lost 2 bases, V lost 3 bases, and 7 bases had no gene match. CDR1 is KGHSH and CDR2 is LQKENI in the germline V gene. CDR3 length equals 15 residues.

The rearrangement joins TRBV19 to TRBJ1-1; TRBD1 is a possible D gene (5 bases). The germline gives CDR1 LNHDA, CDR2 SQIVND (reference sequence). This CDR3 has 17 residues. Trimming removed 7 bases at V and 1 base at J, with 22 bases between. DNA for the CDR3: TGTGCCAGTACCCCCCAGGCGGCCTCCGGGGGGAACACTGAAGCTTTCTTT. Translating gives CASTPQAASGGNTEAFF.

The chain uses TRBV7-2 and TRBJ1-6, with 7 bases that match TRBD1. The trim removed 4 bases at V and 10 bases at J, leaving 10 bases unmatched. The CDR3 totals 15 residues. Germline V gene sequence: CDR1 SGHTA, CDR2 FQGNSA. CDR3 nucleotides: TGTGCCAGCAGCTCATCGACAGGGAGGAACTCACCCCTCCACTTT. Protein sequence: CASSSSTGRNSPLHF.

This sequence joins TRBV19 and TRBJ1-6; D perhaps matches TRBD1 (5 bases). CDR1 LNHDA and CDR2 SQIVND come from the germline V gene (reference sequence). CDR3 length: 14 residues. The V end was cut by 7 bases, the J end by 8 bases, with 15 bases between. The CDR3 reads CASKDRGEDSPLHF. The CDR3, as DNA: TGTGCCAGTAAGGACCGGGGGGAGGATTCACCCCTCCACTTT.

The rearrangement joins TRBV5-4 to TRBJ1-6; 7 bases agree with TRBD1. Germline V gene sequence: CDR1 SGHNT, CDR2 YYREEE (reference sequence). V shed 9 bases and J 9 bases; nucleotides not matched to a gene: 9. The CDR3 has 13 residues. CDR3 bases: TGTGCCACGGGACAGACGTCCGGTTCACCCCTCCACTTT. Residues: CATGQTSGSPLHF.

The chain combines TRBV27 with TRBJ1-5; TRBD1 might be the D (5 bases). This CDR3 contains 16 residues. The germline V and J ends were trimmed by 4 bases and 3 bases, with 16 bases remaining between them. CDR1 and CDR2 from the germline V gene are MNHEY and SMNVEV (reference sequence). CDR3 protein: CASSSATDGNNQPQHF. Written as DNA, the CDR3 is TGTGCCAGCAGTTCGGCGACAGATGGTAACAATCAGCCCCAGCATTTT.

J is TRBJ1-1 and V is TRBV11-2; D is unclear. The CDR3 has 14 amino acids. CDR1 is SGHAT and CDR2 is FQNNGV in the germline V gene. The ends were cut back, 5 bases at V and 1 base at J, with 11 bases in the middle. The CDR3 DNA reads as TGTGCCAGCAGCCGATCCTCACAGAACACTGAAGCTTTCTTT. Protein sequence: CASSRSSQNTEAFF.